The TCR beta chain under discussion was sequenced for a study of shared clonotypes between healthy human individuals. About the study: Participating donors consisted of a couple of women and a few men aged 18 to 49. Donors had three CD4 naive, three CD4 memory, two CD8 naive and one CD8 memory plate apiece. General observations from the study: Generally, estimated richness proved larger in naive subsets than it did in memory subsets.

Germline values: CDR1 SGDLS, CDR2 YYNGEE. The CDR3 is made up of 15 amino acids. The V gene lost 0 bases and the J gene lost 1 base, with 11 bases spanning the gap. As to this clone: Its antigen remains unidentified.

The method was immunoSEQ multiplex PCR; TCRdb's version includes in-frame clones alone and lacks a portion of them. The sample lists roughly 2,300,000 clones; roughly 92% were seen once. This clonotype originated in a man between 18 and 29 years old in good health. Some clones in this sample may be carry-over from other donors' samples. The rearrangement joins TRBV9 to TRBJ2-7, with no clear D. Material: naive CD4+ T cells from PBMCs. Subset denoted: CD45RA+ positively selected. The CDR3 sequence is CASSVGVGESYEQYF. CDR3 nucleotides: TGTGCCAGCAGCGTAGGTGTCGGAGAGTCCTACGAGCAGTACTTC.